This T cell receptor (beta chain) was observed in a study of regulatory T cells in long-lasting Graves disease. Findings and caveats of the study: Gene preferences differed: TRBV28, TRBJ1-2, TRBJ2-5 in persistent cases. Researchers examined only peripheral blood and not thyroid tissue. Compared with new cases, persistent Graves' patients showed reduced TCR diversity. Whereas new patients shared 966 public clonotypes, persistent patients shared more, at about 2,700.

This clonotype was observed at least ten times. Its antigen remains unknown. Stated time point: newly diagnosed GD, antithyroid drugs for less than 3 months. Isolated PBMC RNA provided the starting material for the TCR library. V gave up 7 bases and J gave up 3 bases, with 15 bases separating them. This CDR3 comprises 13 residues. Per germline, CDR1 SQVTM and CDR2 ANQGSEA. Both iRepertoire HTBI primers and Arm-PCR of CDR3 regions were used to build the TCR beta libraries. TCRdb passed the multiplex PCR reads through MiXCR, listing each CDR3 protein once. Among some 250,000 distinct CDR3 sequences listed, just over 20% were seen once.

This TCR was sampled from a female donor with Graves disease. Sequenced material: peripheral blood mononuclear cells (PBMCs), taken at new diagnosis, from a patient treated with antithyroid drugs. This chain connects TRBV29-1 to TRBJ1-2; a weak D match, TRBD1 (5 bases). The CDR3 region is CSALTRGDYGYTF. CDR3 coding DNA: TGCAGCGCGTTAACCCGGGGGGACTATGGCTACACCTTC.